This is a list of T cell receptor beta chains from one sample in a study of blood T cells in healthy people across ages. A single record per CDR3 protein comes from TCRdb applying MiXCR to the 5' RACE reads. The table shows approximately 1,100,000 distinct CDR3 sequences, with over 35% occurring only once. The sample taken for sequencing was blood. The receptors derive from an older woman in good health. CDR3s include the opening cysteine and the closing phenylalanine or tryptophan. A D gene is named only where the DNA matches it firmly. Clone size, where shown, is once, few, many, or a class for clones that have expanded.

V gene	clone size	D gene	J gene	CDR3 protein	CDR3 DNA
TRBV9	.	.	TRBJ1-1	CASSVEMNTEAFF	TGTGCCAGCAGCGTAGAGATGAACACTGAAGCTTTCTTT
TRBV20-1	.	.	TRBJ2-7	CSAETFSLLYNEQYF	TGCAGTGCGGAAACCTTCAGCCTGCTCTACAATGAGCAGTACTTC
TRBV20-1	.	.	TRBJ2-7	CSARGGGGVYEQYF	TGCAGTGCTAGAGGGGGCGGTGGGGTCTACGAGCAGTACTTC
TRBV18	.	TRBD1	TRBJ1-5	CASSPPGQGGNQPQHF	TGTGCCAGCTCACCACCGGGACAGGGAGGCAATCAGCCCCAGCATTTT
TRBV5-1	few	TRBD2	TRBJ2-1	CASSFTGLAGGSDEQFF	TGCGCCAGCAGCTTTACAGGACTAGCGGGAGGAAGCGATGAGCAGTTCTTC
TRBV24-1	.	TRBD2	TRBJ2-2	CATSTTSGSAGELFF	TGTGCCACCAGTACGACTAGCGGGAGCGCCGGGGAGCTGTTTTTT
TRBV27	.	TRBD2	TRBJ2-1	CASSLGRLAGDSSSYNEQFF	TGTGCCAGCAGTTTAGGTCGGCTAGCGGGAGATTCGAGCTCCTACAATGAGCAGTTCTTC
TRBV4-1	few	.	TRBJ2-1	CASSQRTPLAEQFF	TGCGCCAGCAGCCAACGGACCCCACTAGCCGAGCAGTTCTTC
TRBV14	.	TRBD2	TRBJ2-1	CASSPIKASGSRHEQFF	TGTGCCAGCAGCCCTATAAAGGCTAGCGGGAGTAGGCATGAGCAGTTCTTC
TRBV30	.	.	TRBJ1-1	CAWGRANTEAFF	TGTGCCTGGGGTAGGGCGAACACTGAAGCTTTCTTT
TRBV2	.	.	TRBJ2-1	CATQGISYEQFF	TGTGCCACCCAGGGGATCTCCTACGAGCAGTTCTTC
TRBV12-3/TRBV12-4	few	.	TRBJ2-1	CASLRDPSREQFF	TGTGCCAGCTTACGGGACCCCTCGCGTGAGCAGTTCTTC
TRBV14	few	.	TRBJ2-3	CASSLWDPLGTDTQYF	TGTGCCAGCAGCCTGTGGGATCCACTCGGCACAGATACGCAGTATTTT
TRBV29-1	.	.	TRBJ2-5	CSVDGRGGRQEAQYF	TGCAGCGTTGATGGGAGGGGGGGCAGACAAGAGGCCCAGTACTTC
TRBV4-2	.	TRBD1	TRBJ2-1	CASSQDPGGEVGEQFF	TGTGCCAGCAGCCAAGATCCAGGGGGCGAAGTGGGTGAGCAGTTCTTC
TRBV6-1	few	.	TRBJ2-5	CASSEFVSHRDLKQYF	TGTGCCAGCAGTGAATTTGTGTCGCATCGGGATTTGAAGCAGTACTTC
TRBV2	.	.	TRBJ2-1	CASSPEEGWWLFF	TGTGCCAGCAGTCCAGAGGAAGGATGGTGGCTGTTCTTC
TRBV7-9	.	.	TRBJ1-5	CASSASTDQPQHF	TGTGCCAGCAGCGCCTCGACAGATCAGCCCCAGCATTTT
TRBV12-3/TRBV12-4	few	.	TRBJ2-1	CASTRDTSSYNEQFF	TGTGCCAGCACCCGGGACACTAGCTCCTACAATGAGCAGTTCTTC
TRBV20-1	many	.	TRBJ2-1	CSARVGVNEQFF	TGCAGTGCTAGAGTAGGAGTCAATGAGCAGTTCTTC
TRBV29-1	few	.	TRBJ2-7	CSVLARWSYEQYF	TGCAGCGTCTTAGCGAGGTGGTCTTACGAGCAGTACTTC
TRBV20-1	.	.	TRBJ1-1	CSAREGHANTEAFF	TGCAGTGCTAGAGAGGGACACGCGAACACTGAAGCTTTCTTT
TRBV7-2	.	TRBD2	TRBJ2-3	CASSLGASGPENTQYF	TGTGCCAGCAGCTTAGGGGCTAGCGGGCCCGAAAATACGCAGTATTTT
TRBV2	.	.	TRBJ2-7	CASRGRILSHEQYF	TGTGCCAGCAGAGGTAGGATACTCTCCCACGAGCAGTACTTC